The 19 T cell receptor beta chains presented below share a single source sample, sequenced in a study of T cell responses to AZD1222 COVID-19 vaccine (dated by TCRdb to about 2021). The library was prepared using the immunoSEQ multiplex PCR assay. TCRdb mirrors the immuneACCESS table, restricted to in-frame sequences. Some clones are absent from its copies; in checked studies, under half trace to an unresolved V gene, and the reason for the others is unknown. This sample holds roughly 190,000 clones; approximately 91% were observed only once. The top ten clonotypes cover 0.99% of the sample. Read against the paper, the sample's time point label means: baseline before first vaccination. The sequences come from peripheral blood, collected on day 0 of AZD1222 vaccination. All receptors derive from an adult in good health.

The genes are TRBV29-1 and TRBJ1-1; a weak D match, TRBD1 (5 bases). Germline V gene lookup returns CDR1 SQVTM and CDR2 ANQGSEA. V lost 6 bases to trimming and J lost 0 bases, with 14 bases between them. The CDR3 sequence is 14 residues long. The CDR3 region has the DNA TGCAGCGTGGGAACAGGAGCTCTGAACACTGAAGCTTTCTTT. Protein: CSVGTGALNTEAFF.

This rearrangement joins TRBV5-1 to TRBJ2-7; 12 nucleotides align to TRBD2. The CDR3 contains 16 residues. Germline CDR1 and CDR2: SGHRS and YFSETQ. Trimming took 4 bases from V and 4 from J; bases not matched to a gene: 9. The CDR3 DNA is TGCGCCAGCAGCCTCCGGACTAGCGGGGCTCATTACGAGCAGTACTTC. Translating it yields CASSLRTSGAHYEQYF.

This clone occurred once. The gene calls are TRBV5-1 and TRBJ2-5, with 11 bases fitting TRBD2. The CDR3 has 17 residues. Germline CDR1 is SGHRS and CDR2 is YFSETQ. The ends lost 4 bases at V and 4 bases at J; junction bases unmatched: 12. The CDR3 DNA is TGCGCCAGCAGCCTAGCCTTTAGCGGGGGGGCATCAGAGACCCAGTACTTC. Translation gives CASSLAFSGGASETQYF.

CDR3 protein: CASSFTVNTEAFF. The CDR3 nucleotides are TGTGCCAGCAGTTTTACCGTGAACACTGAAGCTTTCTTT. The chain uses TRBV27 and TRBJ1-1, with D unresolved. CDR1 is MNHEY, CDR2 SMNVEV, per germline (reference sequence). V was cut by 3 bases and J by 0 bases, with 5 bases left in between. The CDR3 has 13 residues.

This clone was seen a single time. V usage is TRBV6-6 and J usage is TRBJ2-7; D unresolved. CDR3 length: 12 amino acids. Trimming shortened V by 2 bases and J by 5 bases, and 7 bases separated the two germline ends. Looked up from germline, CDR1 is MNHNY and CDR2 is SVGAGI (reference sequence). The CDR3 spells CASSYGQNEQYF. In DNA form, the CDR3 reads TGTGCCAGCAGTTACGGGCAGAACGAGCAGTACTTC.

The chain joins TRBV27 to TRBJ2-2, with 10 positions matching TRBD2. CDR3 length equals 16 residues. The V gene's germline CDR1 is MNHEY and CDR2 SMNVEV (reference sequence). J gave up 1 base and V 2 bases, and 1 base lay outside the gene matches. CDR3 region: CASSLSGRENTGELFF. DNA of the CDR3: TGTGCCAGCAGTTTAAGCGGGAGGGAGAACACCGGGGAGCTGTTTTTT.

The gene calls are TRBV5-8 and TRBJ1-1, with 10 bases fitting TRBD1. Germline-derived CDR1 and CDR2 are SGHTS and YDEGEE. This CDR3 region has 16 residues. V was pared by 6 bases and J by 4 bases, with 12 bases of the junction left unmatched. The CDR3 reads CASTGQGIPHFTEAFF. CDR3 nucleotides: TGTGCCAGCACGGGACAGGGGATTCCTCATTTCACTGAAGCTTTCTTT.

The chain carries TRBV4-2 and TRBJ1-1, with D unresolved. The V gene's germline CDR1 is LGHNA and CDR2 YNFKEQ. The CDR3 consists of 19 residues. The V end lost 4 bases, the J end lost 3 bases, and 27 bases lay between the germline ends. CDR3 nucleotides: TGTGCCAGCAGCCTGGGCTCCACTCAACGCTTTTATCGTGACACTGAAGCTTTCTTT. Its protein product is CASSLGSTQRFYRDTEAFF.

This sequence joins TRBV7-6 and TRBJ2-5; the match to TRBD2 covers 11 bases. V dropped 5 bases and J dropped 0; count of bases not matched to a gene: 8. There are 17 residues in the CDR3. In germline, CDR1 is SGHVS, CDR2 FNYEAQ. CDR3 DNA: TGTGCCAGCAGCCGATGGTCTAGCGGGAGGCACCAAGAGACCCAGTACTTC. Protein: CASSRWSSGRHQETQYF.

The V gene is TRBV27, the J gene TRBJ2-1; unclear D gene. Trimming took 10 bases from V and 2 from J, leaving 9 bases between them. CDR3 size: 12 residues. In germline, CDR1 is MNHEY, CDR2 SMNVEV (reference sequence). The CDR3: CATSEAYNEQFF. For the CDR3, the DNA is TGTGCCACCTCCGAGGCCTACAATGAGCAGTTCTTC.

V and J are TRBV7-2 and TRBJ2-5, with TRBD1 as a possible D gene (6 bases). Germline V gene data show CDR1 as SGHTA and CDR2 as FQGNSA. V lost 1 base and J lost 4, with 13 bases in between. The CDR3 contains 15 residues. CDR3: CASSLVSRGGETQYF. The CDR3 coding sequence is TGTGCCAGCAGCTTAGTCTCCAGGGGTGGAGAGACCCAGTACTTC.

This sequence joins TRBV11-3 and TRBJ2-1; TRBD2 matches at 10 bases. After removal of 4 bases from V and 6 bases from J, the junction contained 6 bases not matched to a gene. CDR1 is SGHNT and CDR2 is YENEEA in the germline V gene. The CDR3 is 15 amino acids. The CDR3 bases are TGTGCCAGCAGCTCCTCTAGCGGGGGAGGCAATGAGCAGTTCTTC. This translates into CASSSSSGGGNEQFF.

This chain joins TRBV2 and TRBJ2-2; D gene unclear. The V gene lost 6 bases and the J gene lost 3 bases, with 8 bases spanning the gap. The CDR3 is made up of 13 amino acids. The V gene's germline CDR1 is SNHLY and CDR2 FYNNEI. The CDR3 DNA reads TGTGCCAGCAGGTATCAGCACACCGGGGAGCTGTTTTTT. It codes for CASRYQHTGELFF.

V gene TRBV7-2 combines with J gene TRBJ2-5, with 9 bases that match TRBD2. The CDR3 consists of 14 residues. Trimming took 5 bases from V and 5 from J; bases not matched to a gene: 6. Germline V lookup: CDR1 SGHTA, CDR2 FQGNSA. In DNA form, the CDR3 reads TGTGCCAGCAGCCCGGGACTAGCTATGGAGACCCAGTACTTC. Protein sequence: CASSPGLAMETQYF. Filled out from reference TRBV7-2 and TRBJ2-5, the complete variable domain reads GAGVSQSPSNKVTEKGKDVELRCDPISGHTALYWYRQSLGQGLEFLIYFQGNSAPDKSGLPSDRFSAERTGGSVSTLTIQRTQQEDSAVYLCASSPGLAMETQYFGPGTRLLVL.

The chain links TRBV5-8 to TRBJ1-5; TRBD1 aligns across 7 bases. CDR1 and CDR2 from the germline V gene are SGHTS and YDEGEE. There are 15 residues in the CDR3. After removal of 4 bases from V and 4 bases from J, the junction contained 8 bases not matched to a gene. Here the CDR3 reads CASSVQTGMNQPQHF. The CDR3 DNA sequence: TGTGCCAGCAGCGTTCAGACAGGGATGAATCAGCCCCAGCATTTT.

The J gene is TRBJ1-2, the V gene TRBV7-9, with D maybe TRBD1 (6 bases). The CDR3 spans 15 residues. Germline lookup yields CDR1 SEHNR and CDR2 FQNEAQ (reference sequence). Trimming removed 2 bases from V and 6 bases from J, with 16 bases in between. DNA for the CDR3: TGTGCCAGCAGCTTAATGGTCAGGGGCGTCCATGGCTACACCTTC. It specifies CASSLMVRGVHGYTF.

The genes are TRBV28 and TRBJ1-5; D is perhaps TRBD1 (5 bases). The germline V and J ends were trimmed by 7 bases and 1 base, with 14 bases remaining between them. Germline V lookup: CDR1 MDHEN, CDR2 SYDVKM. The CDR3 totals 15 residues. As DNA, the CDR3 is TGTGCCAGCAAACGACCTCGGGGGAGCAATCAGCCCCAGCATTTT. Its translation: CASKRPRGSNQPQHF.

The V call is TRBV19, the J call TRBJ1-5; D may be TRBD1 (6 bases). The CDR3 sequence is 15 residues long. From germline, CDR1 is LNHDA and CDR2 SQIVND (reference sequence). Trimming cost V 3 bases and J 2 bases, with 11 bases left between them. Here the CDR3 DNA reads TGTGCCAGTAGTATCGCCGGGGGCGGCAATCAGCCCCAGCATTTT. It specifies CASSIAGGGNQPQHF.

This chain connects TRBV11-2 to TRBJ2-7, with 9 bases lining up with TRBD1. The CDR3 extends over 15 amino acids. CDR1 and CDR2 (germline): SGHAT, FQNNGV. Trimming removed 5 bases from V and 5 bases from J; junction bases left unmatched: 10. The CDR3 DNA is TGTGCCAGCAGCCAGACAGGGGGGGTTCGCAACGAGCAGTACTTC. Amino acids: CASSQTGGVRNEQYF. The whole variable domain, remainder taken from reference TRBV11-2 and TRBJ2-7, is EAGVAQSPRYKIIEKRQSVAFWCNPISGHATLYWYQQILGQGPKLLIQFQNNGVVDDSQLPKDRFSAERLKGVDSTLKIQPAKLEDSAVYLCASSQTGGVRNEQYFGPGTRLTVT.